This is a list of T cell receptor beta chains from one sample in a study of beta chain features in type 1 diabetes. The assay was immunoSEQ multiplex PCR, and TCRdb's table has in-frame clones only and misses some. Of under 150,000 clones detected, less than 9% appear once; the ten largest clones hold around 1.3%. The sequencing input was central memory CD4+ T cells from blood. Receptors originate from a woman aged 25-40 years in good health. Both conserved end residues are part of each CDR3. Each record gives: CDR3 length, V gene, CDR3 protein.

15 | TRBV7-2 | CASSSTGQGIHGYTF
17 | TRBV10-3 | CAIGGGGANSGANVLTF
14 | TRBV28 | CASSLTGKDQPQHF
14 | TRBV4-3 | CASSQGNRHETQYF
15 | TRBV18 | CASSRLAGDTDTQYF
15 | TRBV2 | CASRGQGTTNEKLFF
12 | TRBV29-1 | CSARQGNPEAFF
12 | TRBV6-1 | CASSSPTGGYTF
11 | TRBV30 | CAWSPGLARYF
14 | TRBV5-4 | CASSDGTGGYGYTF
16 | TRBV4-1 | CASSLASGGGINEQFF
16 | TRBV4-3 | CASSQERDFIPYEQYF
17 | TRBV28 | CASSFRSGTSGANVLTF
16 | TRBV18 | CASSPGTSGRANEQFF
15 | TRBV5-1 | CASSLGQSTNEKLFF
16 | TRBV6-6 | CASRRTGRSGANVLTF
16 | TRBV27 | CASRPQGADGANVLTF
18 | TRBV11-2 | CASSLPTGYGGGANVLTF
14 | TRBV7-2 | CASSQPGKNTEAFF
12 | TRBV28 | CASSIQGYEQYF
15 | TRBV4-3 | CASSQGAGGQETQYF
18 | TRBV19 | CASSLNGLAGSSYNEQFF
16 | TRBV4-2 | CASSLLPSGSVDEQFF
14 | TRBV7-2 | CASSIRGGQETQYF
13 | TRBV29-1 | CSVPLGSQETQYF